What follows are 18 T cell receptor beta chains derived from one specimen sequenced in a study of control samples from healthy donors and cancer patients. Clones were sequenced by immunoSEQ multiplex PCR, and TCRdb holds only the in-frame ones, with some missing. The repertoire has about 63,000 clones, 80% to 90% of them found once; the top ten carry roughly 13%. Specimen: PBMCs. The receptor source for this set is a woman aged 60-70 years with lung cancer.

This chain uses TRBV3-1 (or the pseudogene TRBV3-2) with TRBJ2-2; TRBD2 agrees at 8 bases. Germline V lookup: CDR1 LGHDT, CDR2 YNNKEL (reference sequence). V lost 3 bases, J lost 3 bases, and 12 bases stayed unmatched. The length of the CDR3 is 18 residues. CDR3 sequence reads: CASSHSTRRRGDTGELFF. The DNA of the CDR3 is TGTGCCAGCAGCCATTCCACGCGTCGGCGGGGGGACACCGGGGAGCTGTTTTTT.

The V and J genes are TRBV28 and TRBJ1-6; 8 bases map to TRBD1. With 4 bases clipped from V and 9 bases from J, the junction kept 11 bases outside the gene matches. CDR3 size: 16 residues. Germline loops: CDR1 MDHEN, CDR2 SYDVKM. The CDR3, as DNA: TGTGCCAGCAGTTATGCAGGGGGCCGTGCTCGTTCACCCCTCCACTTT. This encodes CASSYAGGRARSPLHF. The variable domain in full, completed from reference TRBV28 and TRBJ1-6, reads DVKVTQSSRYLVKRTGEKVFLECVQDMDHENMFWYRQDPGLGLRLIYFSYDVKMKEKGDIPEGYSVSREKKERFSLILESASTNQTSMYLCASSYAGGRARSPLHFGNGTRLTVT.

The CDR3 DNA reads TGCAGCGTGGGGGGACAGGGGGAGAACACTGAAGCTTTCTTT. This sequence encodes CSVGGQGENTEAFF. V and J are TRBV29-1 and TRBJ1-1; 11 positions agree with TRBD1. V was clipped by 6 bases and J by 1 base; unmatched bases: 4. CDR3 length: 14 amino acids. Germline loops: CDR1 SQVTM, CDR2 ANQGSEA.

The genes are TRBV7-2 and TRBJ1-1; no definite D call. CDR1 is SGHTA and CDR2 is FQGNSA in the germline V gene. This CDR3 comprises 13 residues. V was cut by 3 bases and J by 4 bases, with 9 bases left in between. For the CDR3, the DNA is TGTGCCAGCAGCTTGCTATCTCGCACTGAAGCTTTCTTT. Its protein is CASSLLSRTEAFF.

CDR3 amino acids: CASSERQGRDGYTF. CDR3 in DNA: TGTGCCAGCAGTGAGAGACAGGGTAGGGATGGCTACACCTTC. V and J are TRBV6-1 and TRBJ1-2; 7 bases agree with TRBD1. CDR1 MNHNS and CDR2 SASEGT come from the germline V gene. Trimming took 3 bases from V and 6 from J; bases not matched to a gene: 7. This CDR3 contains 14 residues.

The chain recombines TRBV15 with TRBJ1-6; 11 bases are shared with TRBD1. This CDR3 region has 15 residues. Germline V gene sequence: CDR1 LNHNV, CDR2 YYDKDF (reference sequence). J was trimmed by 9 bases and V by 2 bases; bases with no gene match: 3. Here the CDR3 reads CATSRTDRGLSPLHF. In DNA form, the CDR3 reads TGTGCCACCAGCAGAACGGACAGGGGGCTTTCACCCCTCCACTTT.

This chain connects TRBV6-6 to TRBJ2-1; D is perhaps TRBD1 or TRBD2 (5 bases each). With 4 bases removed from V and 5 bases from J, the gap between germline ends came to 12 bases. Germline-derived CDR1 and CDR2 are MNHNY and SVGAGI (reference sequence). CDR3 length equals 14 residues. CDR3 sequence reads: CASSSRGSDNEQFF. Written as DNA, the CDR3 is TGTGCCAGCAGTTCCCGGGGCAGTGACAATGAGCAGTTCTTC.

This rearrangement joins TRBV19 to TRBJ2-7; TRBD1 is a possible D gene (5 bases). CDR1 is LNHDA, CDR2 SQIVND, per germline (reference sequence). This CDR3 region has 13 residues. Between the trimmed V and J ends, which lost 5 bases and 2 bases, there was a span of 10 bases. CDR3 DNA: TGTGCCAGTAGTTGGGGCTCTACCTACGAGCAGTACTTC. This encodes CASSWGSTYEQYF.

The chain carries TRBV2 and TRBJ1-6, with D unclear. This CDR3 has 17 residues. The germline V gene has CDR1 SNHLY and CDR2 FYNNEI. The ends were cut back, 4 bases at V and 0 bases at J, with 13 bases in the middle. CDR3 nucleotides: TGTGCCAGCAGTGCATATCAGCAGAGCTCCTATAATTCACCCCTCCACTTT. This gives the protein CASSAYQQSSYNSPLHF.

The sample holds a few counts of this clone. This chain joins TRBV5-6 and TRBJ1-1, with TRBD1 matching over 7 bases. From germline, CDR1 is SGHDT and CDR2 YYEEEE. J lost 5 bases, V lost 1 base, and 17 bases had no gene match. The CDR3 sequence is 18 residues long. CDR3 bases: TGTGCCAGCAGCTTGTTCGGGGGGACAGCGGGGCAGAGGACTGAAGCTTTCTTT. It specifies CASSLFGGTAGQRTEAFF.

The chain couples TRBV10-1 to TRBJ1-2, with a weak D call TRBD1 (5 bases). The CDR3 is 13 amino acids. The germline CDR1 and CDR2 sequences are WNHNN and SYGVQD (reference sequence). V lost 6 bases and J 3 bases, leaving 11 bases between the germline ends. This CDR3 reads CASSYDRDYGYTF. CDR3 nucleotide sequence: TGCGCCAGCAGCTACGACAGAGACTATGGCTACACCTTC.

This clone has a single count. CDR3 loop: CASSPGLAGGSDTQYF. CDR3 DNA: TGTGCCAGTAGCCCTGGACTAGCGGGAGGGAGCGATACGCAGTATTTT. The chain couples TRBV19 to TRBJ2-3; 15 positions agree with TRBD2. Germline CDR1 LNHDA, CDR2 SQIVND (reference sequence). Germline trimming cut 6 bases from V and 6 bases from J; bases unmatched to any gene: 7. The CDR3 covers 16 residues.

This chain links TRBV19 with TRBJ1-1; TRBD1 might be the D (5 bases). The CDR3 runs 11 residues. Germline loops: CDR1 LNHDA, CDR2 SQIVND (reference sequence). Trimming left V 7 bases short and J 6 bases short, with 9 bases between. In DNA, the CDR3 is TGTGCCAGTATGGGGGTCGCTGAAGCTTTCTTT. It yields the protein CASMGVAEAFF. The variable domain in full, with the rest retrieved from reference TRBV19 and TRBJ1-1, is DGGITQSPKYLFRKEGQNVTLSCEQNLNHDAMYWYRQDPGQGLRLIYYSQIVNDFQKGDIAEGYSVSREKKESFPLTVTSAQKNPTAFYLCASMGVAEAFFGQGTRLTVV.

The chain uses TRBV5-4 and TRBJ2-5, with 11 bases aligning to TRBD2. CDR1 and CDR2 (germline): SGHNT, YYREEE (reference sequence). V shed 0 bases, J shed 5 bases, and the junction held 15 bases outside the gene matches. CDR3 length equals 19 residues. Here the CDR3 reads CASSLAGSGGAINKETQYF. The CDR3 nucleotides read TGTGCCAGCAGCTTGGCCGGTAGCGGGGGGGCGATTAACAAGGAGACCCAGTACTTC. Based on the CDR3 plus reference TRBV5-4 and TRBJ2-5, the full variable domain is ETGVTQSPTHLIKTRGQQVTLRCSSQSGHNTVSWYQQALGQGPQFIFQYYREEENGRGNFPPRFSGLQFPNYSSELNVNALELDDSALYLCASSLAGSGGAINKETQYFGPGTRLLVL.

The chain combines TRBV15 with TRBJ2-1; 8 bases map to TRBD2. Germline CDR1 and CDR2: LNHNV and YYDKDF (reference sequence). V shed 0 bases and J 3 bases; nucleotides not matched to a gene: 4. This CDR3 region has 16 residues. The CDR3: CATSREAGEDYNEQFF. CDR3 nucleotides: TGTGCCACCAGCAGAGAAGCGGGGGAAGACTACAATGAGCAGTTCTTC.

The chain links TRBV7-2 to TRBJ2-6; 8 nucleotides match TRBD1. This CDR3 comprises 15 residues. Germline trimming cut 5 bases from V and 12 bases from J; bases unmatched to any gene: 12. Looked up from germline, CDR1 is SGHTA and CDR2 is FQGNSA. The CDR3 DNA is TGTGCCAGCAGCCCCAGGGGGCAGGGGGTGAGCGTCCTGACTTTC. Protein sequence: CASSPRGQGVSVLTF.

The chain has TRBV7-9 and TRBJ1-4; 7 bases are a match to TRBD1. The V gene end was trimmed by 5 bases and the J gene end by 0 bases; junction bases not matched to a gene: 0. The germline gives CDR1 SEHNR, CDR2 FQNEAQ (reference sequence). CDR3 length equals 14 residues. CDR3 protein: CASSRGPTNEKLFF. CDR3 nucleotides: TGTGCCAGCAGCAGGGGGCCAACTAATGAAAAACTGTTTTTT.

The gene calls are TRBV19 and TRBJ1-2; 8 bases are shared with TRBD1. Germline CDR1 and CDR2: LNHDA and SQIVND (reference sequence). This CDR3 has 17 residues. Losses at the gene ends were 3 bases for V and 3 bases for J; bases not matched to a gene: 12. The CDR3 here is CASSMIEAGGAYYGYTF. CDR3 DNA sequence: TGTGCCAGTAGTATGATTGAGGCAGGGGGCGCCTACTATGGCTACACCTTC.